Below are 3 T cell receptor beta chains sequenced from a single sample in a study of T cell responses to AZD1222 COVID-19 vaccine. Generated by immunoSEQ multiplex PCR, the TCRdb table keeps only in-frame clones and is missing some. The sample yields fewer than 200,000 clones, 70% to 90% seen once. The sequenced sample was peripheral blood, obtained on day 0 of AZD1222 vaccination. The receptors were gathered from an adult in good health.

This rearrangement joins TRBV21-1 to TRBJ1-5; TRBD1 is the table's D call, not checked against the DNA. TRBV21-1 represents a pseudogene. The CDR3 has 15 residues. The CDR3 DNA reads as TGTGCCAGCAGCGGGACAGGGGCTTGCAATCAGCCCCAGCATTTT. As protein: CASSGTGACNQPQHF.

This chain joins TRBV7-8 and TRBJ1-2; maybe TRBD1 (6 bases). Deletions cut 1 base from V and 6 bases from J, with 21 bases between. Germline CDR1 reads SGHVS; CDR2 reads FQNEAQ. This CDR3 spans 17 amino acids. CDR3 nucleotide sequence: TGTGCCAGCAGCTTAGTAGTCGCGCCCACAGGGCCCAATGGCTACACCTTC. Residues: CASSLVVAPTGPNGYTF.

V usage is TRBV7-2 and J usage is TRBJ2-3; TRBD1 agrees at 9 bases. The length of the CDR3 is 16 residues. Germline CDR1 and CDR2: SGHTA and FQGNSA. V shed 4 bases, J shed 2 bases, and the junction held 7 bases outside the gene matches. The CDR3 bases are TGTGCCAGCAGCTGGGGGGGGACAGGGCACACAGATACGCAGTATTTT. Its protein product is CASSWGGTGHTDTQYF.